The source of this T cell receptor beta chain is a study of prognosis after radiotherapy for stage I lung cancer. Study background: Some 14 patients presented with newly diagnosed primary stage I lung tumors, and five carried oligometastatic NSCLC following surgical resection of the primary tumor.

This clonotype was seen only a few times. V was shortened by 3 bases and J by 0 bases, with 19 bases between the two germline ends. The germline V gene encodes CDR1 SGDLS and CDR2 YYNGEE. The CDR3 extends over 18 amino acids. By two-round multiplex PCR, the TCR beta CDR3 was amplified from genomic DNA. Amplification in first-round PCR relied on primers specific to each TRBV and TRBJ gene. Universal primers primed the second round of PCR. TCRdb passed the multiplex PCR reads through MiXCR, listing each CDR3 protein once. The table has some 60,000 distinct CDR3 sequences, approximately 25% seen once. This sequence originates from a donor at least 50 years old with non-small cell lung cancer. Source: PBMCs, taken before or after stereotactic body radiation therapy (not recorded which). The chain carries TRBV9 and TRBJ1-5, with a weak D call TRBD1 (5 bases). CDR3 region: CASSELLSVGRSNQPQHF. The DNA for the CDR3 is TGTGCCAGCAGCGAGCTTTTAAGTGTGGGGCGTAGCAATCAGCCCCAGCATTTT.